Sequencing of this T cell receptor beta chain was carried out in a study of blood T cells in healthy people across ages. The V gene's germline CDR1 is DFQATT and CDR2 SNEGSKA (reference sequence). The CDR3 loop spans 14 amino acids. A sample-barcoded 5' primer and a J-beta primer mix were used in a second PCR of roughly 6 to 12 cycles. TCRdb ran MiXCR on the 5' RACE reads and lists one entry per CDR3 protein. Of about 930,000 distinct CDR3 sequences listed, about 29% were seen once; the top ten hold 10%. This clonotype appeared many times. A read error may account for a junction end that differs from germline. The sample was also reused in another study, on T cells of mothers and their children.

Sample: blood. The rearrangement uses TRBV20-1 and TRBJ2-7; 8 bases match TRBD2. This sequence was found in a woman between 40 and 50 years old in good health. As DNA, the CDR3 is TGCAGTGGTAGAGTAGGCGGGGGGTCCTACGAGCAGTACTTC. This gives the protein CSGRVGGGSYEQYF.